The 26 T cell receptor beta chains in this list originate from one sample, sequenced in a study of blood T cell repertoires in COVID-19. Some clones are missing from TCRdb's copy, which holds only in-frame ones; the method was immunoSEQ multiplex PCR. The data show 350,000 to 400,000 clones, just under 90% seen once. Sequenced sample: PBMCs or T cells enriched from blood (not recorded which). Receptors were obtained from a woman in her 30s who had recovered from COVID-19.

The chain employs TRBV9 and TRBJ2-5; 12 positions agree with TRBD2. Trimming took 4 bases from V and 4 from J; bases not matched to a gene: 5. CDR3 length equals 15 residues. Germline loops: CDR1 SGDLS, CDR2 YYNGEE. CDR3 sequence reads: CASSPASGGAETQYF. In DNA, the CDR3 is TGTGCCAGCAGCCCCGCTAGCGGGGGGGCAGAGACCCAGTACTTC.

The CDR3: CASSLGLSGQPQHF. DNA of the CDR3: TGTGCCAGCAGCTTAGGGCTATCGGGTCAGCCCCAGCATTTT. The chain is built from TRBV7-2 and TRBJ1-5; D remains ambiguous. Germline CDR1 and CDR2: SGHTA and FQGNSA. The CDR3 is made up of 14 amino acids. The germline V and J ends were trimmed by 1 base and 6 bases, with 10 bases remaining between them.

V is TRBV2 and J is TRBJ1-1; D call uncertain. The V gene lost 6 bases and the J gene lost 1 base, with 15 bases spanning the gap. The CDR3 has 15 residues. The germline gives CDR1 SNHLY, CDR2 FYNNEI. The CDR3 protein is CASSDSSKPNTEAFF. The CDR3 region has the DNA TGTGCCAGCAGCGATTCTAGCAAGCCGAACACTGAAGCTTTCTTT.

The V call is TRBV19, the J call TRBJ2-1; D is possibly TRBD2 (5 bases). CDR1 LNHDA and CDR2 SQIVND come from the germline V gene (reference sequence). The CDR3 has 15 residues. Trimming removed 1 base at V and 1 base at J, with 8 bases between. This chain's CDR3 is CASSIGPGSYNEQFF. The CDR3 nucleotides read TGTGCCAGTAGTATAGGGCCGGGGTCCTACAATGAGCAGTTCTTC.

V usage is TRBV4-2 and J usage is TRBJ1-2; a weak D match, TRBD1 (6 bases). CDR1 and CDR2 from the germline V gene are LGHNA and YNFKEQ. This CDR3 has 12 amino acids. Trimming removed 0 bases at V and 9 bases at J, with 8 bases between. CDR3 region: CASSQEGGSYTF. CDR3 coding DNA: TGTGCCAGCAGCCAAGAAGGGGGAAGCTACACCTTC.

The gene calls are TRBV7-2 and TRBJ2-3, with TRBD2 identical over 9 bases. In germline, CDR1 is SGHTA, CDR2 FQGNSA. This CDR3 spans 15 amino acids. V dropped 3 bases and J dropped 6; count of bases not matched to a gene: 7. The CDR3 coding sequence is TGTGCCAGCAGCTTGGCGGGACTAGCTTGGGATACGCAGTATTTT. It encodes CASSLAGLAWDTQYF.

This sequence joins TRBV28 and TRBJ1-1; D possibly corresponds to TRBD1 (5 bases). The CDR3 consists of 12 residues. Germline CDR1 reads MDHEN; CDR2 reads SYDVKM. V was cut by 7 bases and J by 11 bases, with 17 bases left in between. The CDR3 sequence: CASTTMQGSAFF. The DNA for the CDR3 is TGTGCCAGCACCACTATGCAGGGAAGCGCTTTCTTT.

V is TRBV9 and J is TRBJ1-3; D gene unclear. Germline CDR1 SGDLS, CDR2 YYNGEE. CDR3 length: 15 amino acids. Trimming took 3 bases from V and 2 from J, leaving 12 bases between them. CDR3 bases: TGTGCCAGCAGCGGTGCGCCTACGGCTGGAAACACCATATATTTT. It is translated as CASSGAPTAGNTIYF. The full variable domain, completed using reference TRBV9 and TRBJ1-3, is DSGVTQTPKHLITATGQRVTLRCSPRSGDLSVYWYQQSLDQGLQFLIQYYNGEERAKGNILERFSAQQFPDLHSELNLSSLELGDSALYFCASSGAPTAGNTIYFGEGSWLTVV.

CDR3 nucleotides: TGTGCCAGCAGTTACACACCCAACTATGGCTACACCTTC. The encoded protein is CASSYTPNYGYTF. The rearrangement joins TRBV6-5 to TRBJ1-2; D unresolved. The CDR3 spans 13 residues. CDR1 is MNHEY, CDR2 SVGAGI, per germline. V lost 2 bases and J lost 2, with 6 bases in between.

This chain links TRBV11-2 with TRBJ2-7; D perhaps matches TRBD2 (6 bases). Trimming cost V 5 bases and J 3 bases, with 17 bases left between them. Germline CDR1 SGHAT, CDR2 FQNNGV. The CDR3 consists of 15 residues. The CDR3 sequence: CASSRGAMPHYEQYF. The CDR3 DNA reads as TGTGCCAGCAGCCGCGGGGCGATGCCACACTACGAGCAGTACTTC.

V and J are TRBV9 and TRBJ2-1; TRBD2 matches at 8 bases. The V and J ends lost 4 bases and 8 bases, in that order; junction bases with no gene match: 11. CDR3 size: 15 residues. Germline CDR1 SGDLS, CDR2 YYNGEE. CDR3 sequence (DNA): TGTGCCAGCAGCCTAGCCGGGACTAGTAGGGATGAGCAGTTCTTC. It is translated as CASSLAGTSRDEQFF.

The rearrangement joins TRBV7-2 to TRBJ1-1, with D hard to call. The V end was cut by 4 bases, the J end by 0 bases, with 6 bases between. CDR1 SGHTA and CDR2 FQGNSA come from the germline V gene. The CDR3 has 13 amino acids. This chain's CDR3 is CASSSNMNTEAFF. The CDR3 nucleotides read TGTGCCAGCAGCTCGAACATGAACACTGAAGCTTTCTTT.

V gene TRBV28 combines with J gene TRBJ1-2; 7 bases are shared with TRBD1. Unmatched junction bases numbered 7, after V lost 2 bases and J lost 4 bases. Germline V gene lookup returns CDR1 MDHEN and CDR2 SYDVKM. The CDR3 runs to 15 residues. CDR3 sequence reads: CASSLGDREAYGYTF. DNA for the CDR3: TGTGCCAGCAGTTTAGGAGACAGGGAGGCCTATGGCTACACCTTC.

The chain has TRBV4-3 and TRBJ2-7; 8 bases match TRBD2. The V gene end was trimmed by 4 bases and the J gene end by 3 bases; junction bases not matched to a gene: 23. The CDR3 sequence is 20 residues long. The V gene's germline CDR1 is LGHNA and CDR2 YSLEER. CDR3 coding DNA: TGCGCCAGCAGCCGCGACCTTTCCTCTCGGGGGGGATTTCTATTCTACGAGCAGTACTTC. It yields the protein CASSRDLSSRGGFLFYEQYF.

The rearrangement joins TRBV9 to TRBJ2-5; perhaps TRBD1 as D (6 bases). This CDR3 comprises 15 residues. V lost 0 bases, J lost 1 base, and 10 bases lay in between. Germline V lookup: CDR1 SGDLS, CDR2 YYNGEE. The CDR3 protein is CASSVDGQTQETQYF. In DNA form, the CDR3 reads TGTGCCAGCAGCGTAGATGGACAGACCCAAGAGACCCAGTACTTC.

V usage is TRBV30 and J usage is TRBJ1-1; 7 positions match TRBD1. Germline V lookup: CDR1 GTSNPN, CDR2 SVGIG (reference sequence). This CDR3 contains 16 residues. V dropped 8 bases and J dropped 4; count of bases not matched to a gene: 19. For the CDR3, the DNA is TGTGCCGGGACAGTGAAGTCGCTGGGGCGTTTCACTGAAGCTTTCTTT. It codes for CAGTVKSLGRFTEAFF. Complete variable domain (other parts from reference TRBV30 and TRBJ1-1): SQTIHQWPATLVQPVGSPLSLECTVEGTSNPNLYWYRQAAGRGLQLLFYSVGIGQISSEVPQNLSASRPQDRQFILSSKKLLLSDSGFYLCAGTVKSLGRFTEAFFGQGTRLTVV.

The chain employs TRBV6-6 and TRBJ1-6, with 9 bases that match TRBD1. The CDR3 is 15 residues long. The germline CDR1 and CDR2 sequences are MNHNY and SVGAGI (reference sequence). With V trimmed by 2 bases and J by 10 bases, 6 bases remained unmatched. The chain's CDR3 is CASSYRDRESSPLHF. The CDR3 DNA sequence: TGTGCCAGCAGTTACAGGGACAGGGAGAGCTCACCCCTCCACTTT.

This clone showed up just a few times. In nucleotides, the CDR3 is TGCGCCAGCAGTCAACCCGCCCCAACGGACAACTATAATGAAAAACTGTTTTTT. Translation gives CASSQPAPTDNYNEKLFF. The gene calls are TRBV23-1 and TRBJ1-4; D possibly corresponds to TRBD1 (5 bases). TRBV23-1 is an open reading frame whose function is uncertain. CDR3 length equals 18 residues. V was cut by 2 bases and J by 4 bases, with 20 bases left in between.

The chain combines TRBV14 with TRBJ1-2; D possibly corresponds to TRBD1 (6 bases). The CDR3 has 14 residues. Germline CDR1 SGHDN, CDR2 FVKESK. V was shortened by 1 base and J by 4 bases, with 10 bases between the two germline ends. The CDR3 sequence is CASSQGQGSYGYTF. Here the CDR3 DNA reads TGTGCCAGCAGCCAAGGGCAGGGGAGCTATGGCTACACCTTC.

CDR3 loop: CASSSWGRNTGELFF. In nucleotides, the CDR3 is TGTGCCAGCAGTTCCTGGGGGCGGAACACCGGGGAGCTGTTTTTT. The chain carries TRBV27 and TRBJ2-2; TRBD1 is a possible D gene (6 bases). The CDR3 covers 15 residues. V lost 4 bases and J 1 base, leaving 10 bases between the germline ends. The V gene's germline CDR1 is MNHEY and CDR2 SMNVEV (reference sequence).

This chain links TRBV28 with TRBJ2-1; 7 bases match TRBD1. The CDR3 has 14 amino acids. Germline V CDR1 and CDR2: MDHEN, SYDVKM. The V and J ends lost 5 bases and 6 bases, in that order; junction bases with no gene match: 7. CDR3 sequence (DNA): TGTGCCAGCAGTCCCGGGACAGTAACCAATGAGCAGTTCTTC. Protein product: CASSPGTVTNEQFF. Full variable domain (rest looked up from reference TRBV28 and TRBJ2-1): DVKVTQSSRYLVKRTGEKVFLECVQDMDHENMFWYRQDPGLGLRLIYFSYDVKMKEKGDIPEGYSVSREKKERFSLILESASTNQTSMYLCASSPGTVTNEQFFGPGTRLTVL.

The chain couples TRBV28 to TRBJ1-2; D is unresolved. V was cut by 2 bases and J by 2 bases, with 12 bases left in between. Per germline, CDR1 MDHEN and CDR2 SYDVKM. CDR3 length equals 15 residues. CDR3: CASSLNSGVNYGYTF. The CDR3 nucleotides are TGTGCCAGCAGTTTAAATTCCGGGGTGAACTATGGCTACACCTTC.

The chain uses TRBV5-6 and TRBJ1-2; D gene ambiguous. The CDR3 runs 13 residues. Per the germline V gene, CDR1 is SGHDT and CDR2 is YYEEEE. Deletions cut 0 bases from V and 7 bases from J, with 10 bases between. The CDR3 is CASSLEEFSGYTF. In DNA form, the CDR3 reads TGTGCCAGCAGCTTGGAGGAGTTCTCTGGCTACACCTTC.

DNA of the CDR3: TGTGCCAGCAGCTTAAACGAGGGGGCCTACTCACCCCTCCACTTT. Translated, it gives CASSLNEGAYSPLHF. J is TRBJ1-6 and V is TRBV7-9; 7 bases match TRBD1. Germline CDR1 SEHNR, CDR2 FQNEAQ (reference sequence). CDR3 length: 15 amino acids. Unmatched junction bases numbered 8, after V lost 2 bases and J lost 10 bases.

The V and J genes are TRBV6-6 and TRBJ1-3; weak D call: TRBD1 (5 bases). The CDR3 runs 15 residues. Trimming removed 6 bases at V and 0 bases at J, with 12 bases between. CDR1 is MNHNY and CDR2 is SVGAGI in the germline V gene (reference sequence). CDR3 nucleotides: TGTGCCAGCAGCCCTAGGGGCATCTCTGGAAACACCATATATTTT. The encoded protein is CASSPRGISGNTIYF.

This sequence joins TRBV7-2 and TRBJ2-1; 14 bases are shared with TRBD2. V was pared by 5 bases and J by 1 base, with 7 bases of the junction left unmatched. CDR3 length equals 18 residues. CDR1 is SGHTA, CDR2 FQGNSA, per germline. CDR3 nucleotide sequence: TGTGCCAGCAGCATGACTAGCGGGGGGGCCTGGTCCTACAATGAGCAGTTCTTC. Encoded protein: CASSMTSGGAWSYNEQFF.